One and the same sample provided the 29 T cell receptor beta chains below, sequenced in a study of CD8+ T cells in alopecia areata. Reverse transcription of extracted RNA yielded cDNA, which provided the sequencing template. TCRdb keeps only in-frame clones here, not all; method: immunoSEQ multiplex PCR. This sample carries roughly 100,000 clones, about nine tenths of them seen once, and the ten largest clones take around 10%. Treatment described: oral pan-JAK inhibitor, 5-10 mg twice daily. This material consisted of CD8+ T cells sorted from blood, taken at approximately week 34, from a patient treated with tofacitinib. The receptors here all came from a human donor with alopecia areata.

The chain couples TRBV6-5 to TRBJ1-5, with a weak D call TRBD1 (5 bases). The V end lost 2 bases, the J end lost 3 bases, and 14 bases lay between the germline ends. The germline gives CDR1 MNHEY, CDR2 SVGAGI. CDR3 length: 16 residues. CDR3 residues: CASSYGAELNNQPQHF. The CDR3 DNA follows: TGTGCCAGCAGTTACGGGGCAGAGCTAAACAATCAGCCCCAGCATTTT.

The chain joins TRBV6-1 to TRBJ2-1; either TRBD1 or TRBD2 may fit D (6 bases each). Germline CDR1 and CDR2: MNHNS and SASEGT. The CDR3 consists of 14 residues. V lost 8 bases and J 6 bases, leaving 17 bases between the germline ends. The CDR3 DNA reads TGTGCCAGCGGGGGGCGAGTCTTCACCAATGAGCAGTTCTTC. This translates into CASGGRVFTNEQFF.

This sequence joins TRBV19 and TRBJ2-1; D unresolved. V lost 0 bases and J lost 4, with 7 bases in between. The CDR3 is made up of 14 amino acids. Germline values: CDR1 LNHDA, CDR2 SQIVND (reference sequence). The CDR3 spells CASSIEHVYNEQFF. The CDR3 bases are TGTGCCAGTAGTATAGAACACGTGTACAATGAGCAGTTCTTC.

The chain has TRBV5-1 and TRBJ2-1; D is tentatively TRBD1 or TRBD2 (5 bases each). This CDR3 spans 15 amino acids. Germline V gene data show CDR1 as SGHRS and CDR2 as YFSETQ. The V and J ends lost 4 bases and 4 bases respectively, with 15 bases between them. The DNA of the CDR3 is TGCGCCAGCAGCGACGCCGGGACCGATTACAATGAGCAGTTCTTC. It specifies CASSDAGTDYNEQFF.

The chain carries TRBV7-7 and TRBJ2-5; D gene unclear. The CDR3 covers 14 residues. V lost 0 bases, J lost 3 bases, and 8 bases lay in between. The germline gives CDR1 SSHAT, CDR2 FNYEAQ (reference sequence). The CDR3 protein is CASSLADIEETQYF. The DNA for the CDR3 is TGTGCCAGCAGCTTAGCCGACATAGAAGAGACCCAGTACTTC.

This chain joins TRBV6-5 and TRBJ1-5; D is unresolved. V lost 0 bases and J lost 3, with 3 bases in between. The CDR3 is 13 residues long. The germline V gene encodes CDR1 MNHEY and CDR2 SVGAGI. The CDR3 reads CASSYSTNQPQHF. As DNA, the CDR3 is TGTGCCAGCAGTTACTCGACCAATCAGCCCCAGCATTTT.

This clone was detected only once. The rearrangement links TRBV28 to TRBJ2-1; D might be TRBD1 (6 bases). Trimming left V 3 bases short and J 5 bases short, with 23 bases between. Per germline, CDR1 MDHEN and CDR2 SYDVKM. The CDR3 is 18 residues long. The CDR3 region has the DNA TGTGCCAGCAGTTTCCCCACAGGGCGGATGGGATCAAACAATGAGCAGTTCTTC. This gives the protein CASSFPTGRMGSNNEQFF.

V gene TRBV10-2 combines with J gene TRBJ1-1; no firm D call. Germline-derived CDR1 and CDR2 are WSHSY and SAAADI. CDR3 size: 14 residues. The V and J ends lost 0 bases and 4 bases respectively, with 9 bases between them. The DNA for the CDR3 is TGCGCCAGCAGTGAGTCGCGGGGAGGCACTGAAGCTTTCTTT. Translated: CASSESRGGTEAFF.

The rearrangement joins TRBV5-1 to TRBJ2-1; a weak D match, TRBD2 (7 bases). From germline, CDR1 is SGHRS and CDR2 YFSETQ. The CDR3 runs 15 residues. V was shortened by 4 bases and J by 8 bases, with 19 bases between the two germline ends. The CDR3 DNA sequence: TGCGCCAGCAGCGATGGCAGCGGGGCAGGGGATGAGCAGTTCTTC. Its protein product is CASSDGSGAGDEQFF.

The V and J genes are TRBV27 and TRBJ2-5; D is unresolved. Germline V lookup: CDR1 MNHEY, CDR2 SMNVEV (reference sequence). The CDR3 spans 12 residues. Trimming shortened V by 5 bases and J by 11 bases, and 15 bases separated the two germline ends. The CDR3 DNA is TGTGCCAGCAGTCCCGGGCCTAACCATCAGTACTTC. Its translation is CASSPGPNHQYF.

This clone was seen a single time. V and J are TRBV10-3 and TRBJ2-7; perhaps TRBD1 as D (5 bases). V was trimmed by 0 bases and J by 1 base, leaving 13 bases between them. CDR3 length: 16 amino acids. In germline, CDR1 is ENHRY, CDR2 SYGVKD. The CDR3 nucleotides read TGTGCCATCAGTGAGTCGTTAGGGGTATCGTCCTACGAGCAGTACTTC. Translated, it gives CAISESLGVSSYEQYF.

This chain connects TRBV12-5 to TRBJ2-1; D tentatively fits TRBD1 or TRBD2 (5 bases each). Germline CDR1 is LGHNT and CDR2 is FRNRAP. V was trimmed by 4 bases and J by 4 bases, leaving 11 bases between them. This CDR3 region has 14 residues. This CDR3 is CASGSGPAYNEQFF. CDR3 nucleotides: TGTGCTAGTGGTTCGGGGCCAGCTTACAATGAGCAGTTCTTC. The full variable domain, rest sourced from reference TRBV12-5 and TRBJ2-1, is DARVTQTPRHKVTEMGQEVTMRCQPILGHNTVFWYRQTMMQGLELLAYFRNRAPLDDSGMPKDRFSAEMPDATLATLKIQPSEPRDSAVYFCASGSGPAYNEQFFGPGTRLTVL.

The CDR3 nucleotides read TGTGCCAGCAGCTCTTCCCGGGGCGGGACTAATGAAAAACTGTTTTTT. This gives the protein CASSSSRGGTNEKLFF. The chain links TRBV7-9 to TRBJ1-4; D might be TRBD1 (5 bases). Germline-derived CDR1 and CDR2 are SEHNR and FQNEAQ (reference sequence). The CDR3 length is 16 residues. The V end was cut by 4 bases, the J end by 2 bases, with 14 bases between.

V gene TRBV6-5 combines with J gene TRBJ2-5; 9 nucleotides line up with TRBD1. V lost 2 bases and J lost 2; bases outside the gene matches: 3. Germline values: CDR1 MNHEY, CDR2 SVGAGI. The CDR3 is 15 amino acids. This CDR3 reads CASSYPGTGQETQYF. The CDR3 bases are TGTGCCAGCAGTTACCCTGGGACAGGGCAAGAGACCCAGTACTTC.

This chain connects TRBV5-1 to TRBJ1-2; perhaps TRBD1 as D (5 bases). V lost 4 bases and J lost 1, with 11 bases in between. The CDR3 consists of 14 residues. Germline values: CDR1 SGHRS, CDR2 YFSETQ. The CDR3 loop reads CASSEQGLNYGYTF. The CDR3 DNA reads as TGCGCCAGCAGCGAGCAGGGTCTTAACTATGGCTACACCTTC.

The chain is built from TRBV4-1 and TRBJ2-7, with 11 bases that match TRBD2. The CDR3 sequence is 17 residues long. J gave up 1 base and V 1 base, and 6 bases lay outside the gene matches. Germline values: CDR1 MGHRA, CDR2 YSYEKL. CDR3 DNA sequence: TGCGCCAGCAGCCAAGTACTAGCGGGAGTAAAGTCCTACGAGCAGTACTTC. Its translation is CASSQVLAGVKSYEQYF.

The gene calls are TRBV29-1 and TRBJ2-6; tentatively, D is TRBD1 or TRBD2 (5 bases each). This CDR3 is 15 amino acids long. Trimming took off 0 bases at V and 2 bases at J, with 8 bases between the two ends. CDR1 is SQVTM and CDR2 is ANQGSEA in the germline V gene. CDR3 DNA sequence: TGCAGCGTTGAAGAATCGGGGCCTGGGGCCAACGTCCTGACTTTC. It is translated as CSVEESGPGANVLTF.

The gene calls are TRBV2 and TRBJ2-2; D is uncertain. V lost 8 bases and J lost 2, with 24 bases in between. This CDR3 has 18 residues. Germline V gives CDR1 SNHLY, CDR2 FYNNEI. The CDR3 loop is CASLMTPGGTHNTGELFF. DNA for the CDR3: TGTGCCAGCCTGATGACGCCAGGCGGAACACACAACACCGGGGAGCTGTTTTTT.

The chain has TRBV19 and TRBJ1-4; perhaps TRBD1 as D (6 bases). The V end was cut by 4 bases, the J end by 10 bases, with 7 bases between. The CDR3 consists of 11 residues. CDR1 is LNHDA, CDR2 SQIVND, per germline (reference sequence). In nucleotides, the CDR3 is TGTGCCAGTAGTACAGGGGTAAAACTGTTTTTT. The encoded protein is CASSTGVKLFF.

This CDR3 reads CASSLYRTGLNEKLFF. CDR3 sequence (DNA): TGTGCCAGCAGCCTGTATCGGACAGGCCTGAATGAAAAACTGTTTTTT. J is TRBJ1-4 and V is TRBV7-9; 7 positions match TRBD1. V trimming: 5 bases; J trimming: 5 bases; junction bases outside the gene matches: 11. This CDR3 is 16 amino acids long. The germline V gene encodes CDR1 SEHNR and CDR2 FQNEAQ (reference sequence).

This clone was recorded a few times. This sequence joins TRBV6-4 and TRBJ2-6, with D maybe TRBD1 (5 bases). V lost 2 bases and J lost 0, with 5 bases in between. Per germline, CDR1 MRHNA and CDR2 SNTAGT. The CDR3 spans 15 residues. This CDR3 is CASSDDSSGANVLTF. The CDR3 DNA reads as TGTGCCAGCAGTGACGACAGCTCTGGGGCCAACGTCCTGACTTTC.

The rearrangement uses TRBV15 and TRBJ2-2, with 8 nucleotides matching TRBD2. The V segment lost 4 bases and the J segment 2 bases; nucleotides outside the gene matches: 6. Germline V CDR1 and CDR2: LNHNV, YYDKDF (reference sequence). The CDR3 sequence is 16 residues long. The CDR3 sequence: CATSTLLADNTGELFF. The CDR3 nucleotides read TGTGCCACCAGCACTTTACTAGCGGACAACACCGGGGAGCTGTTTTTT. The whole variable domain, remainder taken from reference TRBV15 and TRBJ2-2, is DAMVIQNPRYQVTQFGKPVTLSCSQTLNHNVMYWYQQKSSQAPKLLFHYYDKDFNNEADTPDNFQSRRPNTSFCFLDIRSPGLGDTAMYLCATSTLLADNTGELFFGEGSRLTVL.

Here the CDR3 reads CASSTGPSSYNEQFF. DNA of the CDR3: TGTGCCAGCAGCACGGGGCCGAGCTCCTACAATGAGCAGTTCTTC. This chain connects TRBV7-9 to TRBJ2-1, with D perhaps TRBD1 or TRBD2 (5 bases each). The CDR3 sequence is 15 residues long. The V and J ends lost 5 bases and 0 bases respectively, with 11 bases between them. Germline V gene lookup returns CDR1 SEHNR and CDR2 FQNEAQ (reference sequence).

The CDR3 DNA follows: TGTGCCAGCAGCTTGGTGGCGGGGGGCACCGGGGAGCTGTTTTTT. It encodes CASSLVAGGTGELFF. V is TRBV5-4 and J is TRBJ2-2; 8 nucleotides line up with TRBD2. With V trimmed by 0 bases and J by 4 bases, 2 bases remained unmatched. Germline V CDR1 and CDR2: SGHNT, YYREEE (reference sequence). The CDR3 covers 15 residues.

The gene calls are TRBV6-5 and TRBJ1-1; D ambiguous. Germline values: CDR1 MNHEY, CDR2 SVGAGI. Trimming removed 2 bases at V and 4 bases at J, with 5 bases between. This CDR3 is built from 12 residues. CDR3 in amino acids: CASSYDTTEAFF. CDR3 DNA: TGTGCCAGCAGTTACGACACCACTGAAGCTTTCTTT.

The chain recombines TRBV5-1 with TRBJ2-1; tentative D call: TRBD1 (5 bases). V lost 0 bases to trimming and J lost 6 bases, with 7 bases between them. The CDR3 length is 13 residues. CDR1 is SGHRS, CDR2 YFSETQ, per germline. The chain's CDR3 is CASSLVTVNEQFF. DNA of the CDR3: TGCGCCAGCAGCTTGGTGACAGTCAATGAGCAGTTCTTC.

This clone occurred once. The V gene is TRBV7-9, the J gene TRBJ2-5, with D possibly TRBD1 on 5 matching bases. The CDR3 loop spans 14 amino acids. Trimming took off 3 bases at V and 2 bases at J, with 10 bases between the two ends. CDR1 is SEHNR and CDR2 is FQNEAQ in the germline V gene (reference sequence). The CDR3 DNA is TGTGCCAGCAGCTTGGTCGACAGTCAAGAGACCCAGTACTTC. Encoded protein: CASSLVDSQETQYF.

This clone was seen more than once but under ten times. The rearrangement links TRBV5-7 to TRBJ2-1; TRBD2 might be the D (6 bases). Being an ORF, TRBV5-7 has a function that is uncertain. V lost 4 bases to trimming and J lost 2 bases, with 10 bases between them. This CDR3 contains 14 residues. The DNA for the CDR3 is TGTGCCAGCAGCCAGGGACTGACCTACAATGAGCAGTTCTTC. Translation: CASSQGLTYNEQFF.

This clone was detected only once. The chain carries TRBV12-5 and TRBJ2-7, with D possibly being TRBD1 or TRBD2 (5 bases each). V was clipped by 7 bases and J by 0 bases, with 19 bases between them. This CDR3 has 16 residues. Germline CDR1 LGHNT, CDR2 FRNRAP. This CDR3 is CASDLRIGDDSYEQYF. Written as DNA, the CDR3 is TGTGCTAGTGATCTCAGGATCGGGGACGACTCCTACGAGCAGTACTTC.